Sequencing of this TCR beta chain was carried out in a study of blood T cell repertoires in COVID-19. Study summary: Specimens from acute and convalescent COVID-19 originated in the United States, Italy and Spain. Sources were T cells, B-cell-depleted T cells, or PBMCs; the material itself was cDNA or gDNA.

Trimming left V 3 bases short and J 5 bases short, with 14 bases between. The V gene's germline CDR1 is SGHRS and CDR2 YFSETQ. This CDR3 contains 14 residues. Methods used by the authors: Amplification from reference gene primers served as the basis for estimated nucleated cell counts. Measured with immunoSEQ multiplex PCR; TCRdb has only the in-frame clones, and not every one. The V and J calls and clone size were taken over from that table, and D and trimming were inferred from the DNA. The data contain 300,000 or so clones, roughly 83% of them singletons. Source material: peripheral blood. V usage is TRBV5-1 and J usage is TRBJ2-5; the D gene is possibly TRBD2 (5 bases). The TCR comes from a woman aged 50 to 65 with acute or convalescent COVID-19. The CDR3 DNA reads as TGCGCCAGCAGCTCCAACGGCCCGGGGGAGACCCAGTACTTC. Translation gives CASSSNGPGETQYF.